The TCR beta chain under discussion was sequenced for a study of cytotoxic CD8 clonotypes in ibrutinib-treated CLL. Study in general: The patients comprised 10 to 12 relapsed/refractory and over 14 treatment-naive cases, about 18 IGHV unmutated. Partial responders around 24, complete 2; around twelve progressed and approximately 15 stayed in remission by median about 5.5 years.

This CDR3 has 14 residues. CDR1 and CDR2 from the germline V gene are MDHEN and SYDVKM. Unmatched junction bases numbered 2, after V lost 4 bases and J lost 2 bases. In regard to this clone: Antigen: not known.

Only in-frame clones appear in the TCRdb table, and some are missing; sequencing was by immunoSEQ multiplex PCR. The sample carries 25,000 to 30,000 clones, about three quarters recorded once. General observations from the study: Shared public clonotypes were rare, and on treatment they either got smaller or stayed the same.

The sample consisted of PBMCs, taken after 24 months of ibrutinib treatment. The genes are TRBV28 and TRBJ2-5; 9 positions match TRBD1. The receptor's source is a human donor with chronic lymphocytic leukemia. DNA of the CDR3: TGTGCCAGCAGTTGGGGGACAGGGCAAGAGACCCAGTACTTC. Encoded protein: CASSWGTGQETQYF. Full variable domain (outside the CDR3, taken from reference TRBV28 and TRBJ2-5): DVKVTQSSRYLVKRTGEKVFLECVQDMDHENMFWYRQDPGLGLRLIYFSYDVKMKEKGDIPEGYSVSREKKERFSLILESASTNQTSMYLCASSWGTGQETQYFGPGTRLLVL.